Below, 28 T cell receptor beta chains from the same sample are listed, as sequenced in a study of blood T cells in healthy people across ages. With a J-beta primer mix and a sample-barcoded 5' primer, a second PCR ran about 7 to 12 cycles. TCRdb reanalysed the 5' RACE reads using MiXCR and keeps one entry per CDR3 protein. Here the sample spans fewer than 1,000,000 distinct CDR3 sequences, about 45% being singletons. Sequencing was performed on blood. The receptor set was obtained from a man older than 75 in good health.

A few counts support this clonotype. V and J are TRBV7-2 and TRBJ2-5; 7 positions agree with TRBD1. This CDR3 comprises 14 residues. The germline V gene has CDR1 SGHTA and CDR2 FQGNSA. The V and J ends lost 2 bases and 6 bases, in that order; junction bases with no gene match: 6. CDR3 region: CASSLNRGEKTQYF. CDR3 in DNA: TGTGCCAGCAGCTTAAACAGGGGTGAGAAGACCCAGTACTTC.

This clonotype was recorded a few times. J is TRBJ2-1 and V is TRBV24-1, with 9 bases fitting TRBD2. This CDR3 has 16 residues. With V trimmed by 4 bases and J by 6 bases, 9 bases remained unmatched. From germline, CDR1 is KGHDR and CDR2 SFDVKD. The CDR3 DNA sequence: TGTGCCACCAGTGACCGAGCGGGAGGTCTGCTCAATGAGCAGTTCTTC. Translation: CATSDRAGGLLNEQFF.

This clonotype was observed a few times. The CDR3, as DNA: TGTGCCTGGAGTGTTTCCGGCGCCCAGGGGCCGGCCCAGTACTTC. Protein sequence: CAWSVSGAQGPAQYF. V is TRBV30 and J is TRBJ2-5; tentatively, D is TRBD1 (6 bases). The V gene lost 0 bases and the J gene lost 9 bases, with 20 bases spanning the gap. CDR1 is GTSNPN, CDR2 SVGIG, per germline (reference sequence). The CDR3 length is 15 residues.

Worth noting for this clonotype: An end of the junction does not agree with germline; a read error may underlie this. CDR3 sequence: CAISLDSNGQFF. In nucleotides, the CDR3 is TGTGCCATCAGCTTAGATTCCAATGGGCAGTTCTTC. V usage is TRBV7-2 and J usage is TRBJ2-1; D is unclear. The CDR3 length is 12 residues. Germline CDR1 reads SGHTA; CDR2 reads FQGNSA.

The chain links TRBV5-1 to TRBJ1-4; D unresolved. The V gene's germline CDR1 is SGHRS and CDR2 YFSETQ. V was pared by 4 bases and J by 14 bases, with 18 bases between. The CDR3 loop spans 13 amino acids. For the CDR3, the DNA is TGCGCCAGCAGCGCCACGGGCGCTTGGGGTCTGTTTTTT. This translates into CASSATGAWGLFF.

The chain employs TRBV29-1 and TRBJ1-2, with 7 bases aligning to TRBD1. The V segment lost 7 bases and the J segment 6 bases; nucleotides outside the gene matches: 14. CDR3 size: 14 residues. Per the germline V gene, CDR1 is SQVTM and CDR2 is ANQGSEA. The CDR3 sequence is CSAERGQGGNGYTF. In DNA form, the CDR3 reads TGCAGCGCCGAACGGGGCCAGGGGGGAAATGGCTACACCTTC.

Only a few counts were recorded for this clonotype. The chain recombines TRBV6-6 with TRBJ1-5, with D tentatively TRBD1 (5 bases). In germline, CDR1 is MNHNY, CDR2 SVGAGI (reference sequence). V lost 1 base to trimming and J lost 2 bases, with 6 bases between them. This CDR3 contains 14 residues. CDR3 nucleotide sequence: TGTGCCAGCAGTTACTTGGGGGGCAATCAGCCCCAGCATTTT. Protein: CASSYLGGNQPQHF.

This clonotype was picked up a small number of times. The chain is built from TRBV24-1 and TRBJ2-1, with unresolved D. From germline, CDR1 is KGHDR and CDR2 SFDVKD. There are 16 residues in the CDR3. Deletions cut 1 base from V and 6 bases from J, with 15 bases between. CDR3 residues: CATSDFRGRPSNEQFF. DNA for the CDR3: TGTGCCACCAGTGATTTTCGCGGCCGCCCGAGCAATGAGCAGTTCTTC.

About this clonotype itself: One end of the junction varies from germline; a read error may be responsible. The chain links TRBV20-1 to TRBJ2-3, with a possible D match to TRBD2 (6 bases). Germline V gene data show CDR1 as DFQATT and CDR2 as SNEGSKA (reference sequence). CDR3 size: 16 residues. The CDR3 coding sequence is TGCGGTGCTCAGGTTCCGCTCGGGAGAGGATCAGATACGCAGTATTTT. It translates to CGAQVPLGRGSDTQYF.

As for this clonotype: A much larger clone is a single base away; this may be a read error. This chain uses TRBV2 with TRBJ2-1; D is uncertain. TRBJ2-7 explains the end of the DNA better; the J call may be wrong. Germline assignment: CDR1 SNHLY and CDR2 FYNNEI. CDR3 length: 14 residues. Written as DNA, the CDR3 is TGTGCCAGCAGTGCGGCTACAGTCTACAATGAGCAGTACTTC. Its protein is CASSAATVYNEQYF.

J is TRBJ2-7 and V is TRBV29-1; 7 positions agree with TRBD1. Germline lookup yields CDR1 SQVTM and CDR2 ANQGSEA. The CDR3 contains 13 residues. V dropped 1 base and J dropped 3; count of bases not matched to a gene: 3. CDR3 residues: CSVEAPGGYEQYF. The CDR3 region has the DNA TGCAGCGTTGAAGCTCCAGGGGGCTACGAGCAGTACTTC.

The chain carries TRBV7-9 and TRBJ2-1, with D unclear. The CDR3 consists of 14 residues. From germline, CDR1 is SEHNR and CDR2 FQNEAQ (reference sequence). V was trimmed by 1 base and J by 6 bases, leaving 10 bases between them. The CDR3 region has the DNA TGTGCCAGCAGCTTAGTAGGCGCGTCCAATGAGCAGTTCTTC. Its translation: CASSLVGASNEQFF.

Note on this clonotype: This may stem from a read error, because a much larger clone lies one nucleotide away. The V and J genes are TRBV15 and TRBJ1-1; D remains unclear. Deletions cut 0 bases from V and 6 bases from J, with 14 bases between. Germline V CDR1 and CDR2: LNHNV, YYDKDF (reference sequence). The CDR3 contains 15 residues. The chain's CDR3 is CATSRERVLGAEAFF. DNA of the CDR3: TGTGCCACCAGCAGAGAGAGGGTGTTGGGCGCTGAAGCTTTCTTT. The full variable domain, rest sourced from reference TRBV15 and TRBJ1-1, is DAMVIQNPRYQVTQFGKPVTLSCSQTLNHNVMYWYQQKSSQAPKLLFHYYDKDFNNEADTPDNFQSRRPNTSFCFLDIRSPGLGDTAMYLCATSRERVLGAEAFFGQGTRLTVV.

The chain joins TRBV29-1 to TRBJ2-5, with a possible D match to TRBD1 (5 bases). Germline V gene lookup returns CDR1 SQVTM and CDR2 ANQGSEA. The CDR3 consists of 13 residues. Between the trimmed V and J ends, which lost 7 bases and 5 bases, there was a span of 17 bases. CDR3 protein: CSASTATGETQYF. The CDR3 coding sequence is TGCAGCGCGTCGACAGCCACCGGGGAGACCCAGTACTTC.

In this sample, this clonotype turned up many times. This CDR3 reads CASRITLVSYEQYF. As DNA, the CDR3 is TGTGCCAGCAGGATAACGCTTGTCTCCTACGAGCAGTACTTC. This rearrangement joins TRBV28 to TRBJ2-7; D is unclear. V lost 6 bases to trimming and J lost 0 bases, with 12 bases between them. Per the germline V gene, CDR1 is MDHEN and CDR2 is SYDVKM. The CDR3 is made up of 14 amino acids.

This clonotype was seen ten or more times. V is TRBV28 and J is TRBJ1-1; D is perhaps TRBD1 (6 bases). Germline CDR1 and CDR2: MDHEN and SYDVKM. Trimming removed 5 bases at V and 11 bases at J, with 18 bases between. This CDR3 has 13 residues. CDR3 region: CASSDDRSRGAFF. CDR3 nucleotides: TGTGCCAGCAGTGATGACAGGAGCCGCGGGGCTTTCTTT.

This clonotype was found once. This chain connects TRBV20-1 to TRBJ2-1; D unclear. CDR1 DFQATT and CDR2 SNEGSKA come from the germline V gene (reference sequence). There are 11 residues in the CDR3. V lost 1 base and J lost 7, with 5 bases in between. In DNA, the CDR3 is TGCAGTGCTAGAGCCCCTAATGAGCAGTTCTTC. Translation gives CSARAPNEQFF.

Only a few counts were recorded for this clonotype. The chain uses TRBV12-3 or TRBV12-4 and TRBJ1-4, with 11 bases aligning to TRBD1. J was trimmed by 6 bases and V by 6 bases; bases with no gene match: 3. This CDR3 is built from 14 residues. Here the CDR3 reads CASRKDRGHEKLFF. CDR3 in DNA: TGTGCCAGCAGAAAGGACAGGGGGCATGAAAAACTGTTTTTT.

This chain joins TRBV20-1 and TRBJ2-5, with 7 nucleotides matching TRBD1. The CDR3 runs 13 residues. Germline CDR1 reads DFQATT; CDR2 reads SNEGSKA (reference sequence). V was clipped by 2 bases and J by 5 bases; unmatched bases: 5. CDR3 amino acids: CSARPPRGETQYF. The CDR3 region has the DNA TGCAGTGCTAGACCACCCAGGGGGGAGACCCAGTACTTC.

This clonotype was picked up a small number of times. The chain is built from TRBV20-1 and TRBJ1-2; TRBD1 aligns across 10 bases. The J segment lost 6 bases and the V segment lost 1 base, leaving 8 bases of the junction unmatched. Germline CDR1 and CDR2: DFQATT and SNEGSKA (reference sequence). The CDR3 spans 15 residues. The CDR3, as DNA: TGCAGTGCTAGAGGAGGATTGGGACAGGGGAATGGCTACACCTTC. The encoded protein is CSARGGLGQGNGYTF.

The rearrangement joins TRBV5-6 to TRBJ2-7, with 10 positions matching TRBD2. V shed 4 bases and J 6 bases; nucleotides not matched to a gene: 10. CDR1 is SGHDT and CDR2 is YYEEEE in the germline V gene. This CDR3 has 15 amino acids. Here the CDR3 DNA reads TGTGCCAGCAGCGGAAGCGGGGGGGCGTTTACCGAGCAGTACTTC. Its protein product is CASSGSGGAFTEQYF.

CDR3 residues: CSARVGTSGPSYNEQFF. CDR3 sequence (DNA): TGCAGTGCTAGGGTGGGGACTAGCGGACCCTCCTACAATGAGCAGTTCTTC. The gene calls are TRBV20-1 and TRBJ2-1; 11 bases map to TRBD2. There are 17 residues in the CDR3. The V and J ends lost 3 bases and 0 bases, in that order; junction bases with no gene match: 7. Per germline, CDR1 DFQATT and CDR2 SNEGSKA (reference sequence).

CDR3 nucleotides: TGCAGTGCTAGATCTGGGGCTGAAGCTTTCTTT. It translates to CSARSGAEAFF. The chain employs TRBV20-1 and TRBJ1-1; D is unclear. Germline assignment: CDR1 DFQATT and CDR2 SNEGSKA (reference sequence). Deletions cut 2 bases from V and 6 bases from J, with 7 bases between. This CDR3 has 11 residues.

This clonotype appeared a few times. The chain recombines TRBV5-1 with TRBJ1-2, with TRBD1 identical over 7 bases. Germline trimming cut 0 bases from V and 5 bases from J; bases unmatched to any gene: 4. CDR1 and CDR2 from the germline V gene are SGHRS and YFSETQ. This CDR3 spans 14 amino acids. The DNA of the CDR3 is TGCGCCAGCAGCTTGGCCTGGGACAGATATGGCTACACCTTC. Its translation is CASSLAWDRYGYTF.

This sequence joins TRBV28 and TRBJ1-1, with TRBD1 matching over 8 bases. CDR3 size: 14 residues. V lost 4 bases to trimming and J lost 5 bases; unmatched junction nucleotides: 6. Germline CDR1 and CDR2: MDHEN and SYDVKM. The CDR3 nucleotides read TGTGCCAGCAGTTCTATCAGGGGGCAGACTGAAGCTTTCTTT. Its translation: CASSSIRGQTEAFF.

There are a few counts of this clonotype. The chain joins TRBV7-2 to TRBJ2-5; D unresolved. This CDR3 spans 13 amino acids. Germline CDR1 SGHTA, CDR2 FQGNSA. With 5 bases removed from V and 5 bases from J, the gap between germline ends came to 12 bases. This chain's CDR3 is CASSGLRRETQYF. The CDR3 nucleotides read TGTGCCAGCAGCGGGCTACGGCGGGAGACCCAGTACTTC. The full variable domain, in which reference TRBV7-2 and TRBJ2-5 provide the parts outside the CDR3, is GAGVSQSPSNKVTEKGKDVELRCDPISGHTALYWYRQSLGQGLEFLIYFQGNSAPDKSGLPSDRFSAERTGGSVSTLTIQRTQQEDSAVYLCASSGLRRETQYFGPGTRLLVL.

This clonotype appeared a few times. The chain joins TRBV7-2 to TRBJ2-5, with 7 nucleotides matching TRBD1. The DNA end is more similar to TRBJ2-7, so the J call may be wrong. Germline assignment: CDR1 SGHTA and CDR2 FQGNSA. The CDR3 is 15 amino acids. Here the CDR3 reads CASSLAGQGDYEQYF. In nucleotides, the CDR3 is TGTGCCAGCAGCTTAGCGGGTCAGGGGGACTACGAGCAGTACTTC.

With respect to this clonotype: The junction departs from the called germline gene at one end, perhaps through a read error. The chain combines TRBV12-3 or TRBV12-4 with TRBJ2-3; unclear D gene. The CDR3 is 11 residues long. The CDR3 DNA reads as TGTGCCAGCACCAATCAAGATACGCATTATTTT. Translating gives CASTNQDTHYF.